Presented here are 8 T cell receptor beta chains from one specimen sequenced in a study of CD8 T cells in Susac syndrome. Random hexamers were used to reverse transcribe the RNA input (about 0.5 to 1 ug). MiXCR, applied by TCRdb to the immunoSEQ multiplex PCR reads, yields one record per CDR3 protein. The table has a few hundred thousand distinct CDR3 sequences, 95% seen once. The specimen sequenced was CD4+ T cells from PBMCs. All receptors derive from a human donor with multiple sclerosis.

The CDR3 reads CASSLRFSGNYEQYF. CDR3 sequence (DNA): TGTGCCAGCAGTCTAAGGTTCAGCGGGAACTACGAGCAGTACTTC. The chain links TRBV27 to TRBJ2-7; the match to TRBD2 covers 7 bases. Germline V lookup: CDR1 MNHEY, CDR2 SMNVEV (reference sequence). The length of the CDR3 is 15 residues. J gave up 3 bases and V 5 bases, and 10 bases lay outside the gene matches.

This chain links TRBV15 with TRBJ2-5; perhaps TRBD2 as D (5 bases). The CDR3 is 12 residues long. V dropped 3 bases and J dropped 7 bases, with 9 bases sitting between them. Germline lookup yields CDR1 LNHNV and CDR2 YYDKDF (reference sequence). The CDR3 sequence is CATSSARGTQYF. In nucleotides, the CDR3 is TGTGCCACCAGCAGCGCACGGGGGACCCAGTACTTC.

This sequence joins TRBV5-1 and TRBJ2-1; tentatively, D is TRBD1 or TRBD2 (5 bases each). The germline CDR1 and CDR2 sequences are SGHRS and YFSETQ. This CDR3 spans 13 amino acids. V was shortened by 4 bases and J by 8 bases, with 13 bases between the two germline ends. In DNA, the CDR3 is TGCGCCAGCAGCGAGGGCACAGGCTATGAGCAGTTCTTC. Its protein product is CASSEGTGYEQFF. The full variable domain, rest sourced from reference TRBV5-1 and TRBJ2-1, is KAGVTQTPRYLIKTRGQQVTLSCSPISGHRSVSWYQQTPGQGLQFLFEYFSETQRNKGNFPGRFSGRQFSNSRSEMNVSTLELGDSALYLCASSEGTGYEQFFGPGTRLTVL.

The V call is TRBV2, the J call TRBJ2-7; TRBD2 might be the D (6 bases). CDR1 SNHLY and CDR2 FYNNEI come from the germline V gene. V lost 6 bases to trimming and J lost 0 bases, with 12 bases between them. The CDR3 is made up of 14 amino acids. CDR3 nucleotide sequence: TGTGCCAGCAGCACAGAGCGGGCCTCCTACGAGCAGTACTTC. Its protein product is CASSTERASYEQYF.

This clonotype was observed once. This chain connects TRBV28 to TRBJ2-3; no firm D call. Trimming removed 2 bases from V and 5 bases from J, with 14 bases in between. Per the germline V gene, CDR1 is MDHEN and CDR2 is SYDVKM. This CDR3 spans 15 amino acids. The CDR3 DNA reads TGTGCCAGCAGTTTAGTCGAAGGGATTGGAGATACGCAGTATTTT. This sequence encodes CASSLVEGIGDTQYF. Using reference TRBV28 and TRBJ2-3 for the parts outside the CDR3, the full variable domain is DVKVTQSSRYLVKRTGEKVFLECVQDMDHENMFWYRQDPGLGLRLIYFSYDVKMKEKGDIPEGYSVSREKKERFSLILESASTNQTSMYLCASSLVEGIGDTQYFGPGTRLTVL.

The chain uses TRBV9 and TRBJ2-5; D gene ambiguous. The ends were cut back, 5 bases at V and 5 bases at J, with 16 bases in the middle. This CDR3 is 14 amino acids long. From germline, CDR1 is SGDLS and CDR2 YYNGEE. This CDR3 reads CASSADLLGETQYF. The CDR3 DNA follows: TGTGCCAGCAGTGCGGACCTACTGGGGGAGACCCAGTACTTC.

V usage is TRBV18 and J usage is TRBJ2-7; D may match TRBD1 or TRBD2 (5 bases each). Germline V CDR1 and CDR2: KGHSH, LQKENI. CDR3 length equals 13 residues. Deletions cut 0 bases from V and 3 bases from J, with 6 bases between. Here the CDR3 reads CASSPPGDYEQYF. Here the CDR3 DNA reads TGTGCCAGCTCACCACCGGGGGACTACGAGCAGTACTTC.

Written as DNA, the CDR3 is TGCGCCAGCAGCCCGGACAGGGGGCTAGGGGCCAACGTCCTGACTTTC. Encoded protein: CASSPDRGLGANVLTF. The chain links TRBV5-1 to TRBJ2-6; TRBD1 matches 11 bases. The J segment lost 4 bases and the V segment lost 4 bases, leaving 4 bases of the junction unmatched. CDR1 and CDR2 (germline): SGHRS, YFSETQ. This CDR3 region has 16 residues.